This paragraph reports one T cell receptor (beta chain). No antigen is known for it. This sample stems from a study of T cells after yellow fever vaccination. The CDR3 is 19 residues long. V gave up 5 bases and J gave up 8 bases; unmatched junction bases: 15. Germline V gene lookup returns CDR1 SGHAT and CDR2 FQDESV (reference sequence). Overall study results and limits: It was a small share of clonotypes that appeared in both CD4 and CD8 compartments.

The 5'RACE template-switching step produced TCR cDNA and added a universal primer site and UMIs. TCRdb used MiXCR to reprocess the 5' RACE reads, holding one entry per CDR3 protein. The data hold roughly 250,000 distinct CDR3 sequences, with roughly 13% observed a single time. The rearrangement links TRBV11-1 to TRBJ2-1; TRBD2 agrees at 16 bases. Sequenced here: CD4+ T cells sorted from PBMCs, sampled 45 days after the yellow fever booster vaccination. The source is a man aged 30 to 45 who received the YFV17D yellow fever vaccine. The CDR3 DNA sequence: TGTGCCAGCAGCCCCCATGCGGGACTAGCGGGAGGGCCGAGGGATGAGCAGTTCTTC. It yields the protein CASSPHAGLAGGPRDEQFF.